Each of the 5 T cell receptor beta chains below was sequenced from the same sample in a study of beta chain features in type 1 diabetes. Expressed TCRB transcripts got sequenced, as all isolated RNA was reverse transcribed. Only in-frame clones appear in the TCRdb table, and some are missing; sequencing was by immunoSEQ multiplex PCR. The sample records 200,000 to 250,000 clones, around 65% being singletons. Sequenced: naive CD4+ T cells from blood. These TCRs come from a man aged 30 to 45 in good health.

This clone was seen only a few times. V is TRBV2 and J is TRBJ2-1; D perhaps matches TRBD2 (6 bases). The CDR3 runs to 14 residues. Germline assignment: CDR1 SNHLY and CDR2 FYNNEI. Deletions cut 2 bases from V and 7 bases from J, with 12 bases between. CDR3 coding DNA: TGTGCCAGCAGTGAAAGGGACTTGTCTAATGAGCAGTTCTTC. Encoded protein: CASSERDLSNEQFF.

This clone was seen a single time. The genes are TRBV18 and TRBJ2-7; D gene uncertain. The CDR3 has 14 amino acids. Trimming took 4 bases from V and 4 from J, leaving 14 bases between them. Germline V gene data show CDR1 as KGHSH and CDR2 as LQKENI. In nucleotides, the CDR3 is TGTGCCAGCTCACTGCTTAATGGTCCGTACGAGCAGTACTTC. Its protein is CASSLLNGPYEQYF. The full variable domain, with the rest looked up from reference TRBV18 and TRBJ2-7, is NAGVMQNPRHLVRRRGQEARLRCSPMKGHSHVYWYRQLPEEGLKFMVYLQKENIIDESGMPKERFSAEFPKEGPSILRIQQVVRGDSAAYFCASSLLNGPYEQYFGPGTRLTVT.

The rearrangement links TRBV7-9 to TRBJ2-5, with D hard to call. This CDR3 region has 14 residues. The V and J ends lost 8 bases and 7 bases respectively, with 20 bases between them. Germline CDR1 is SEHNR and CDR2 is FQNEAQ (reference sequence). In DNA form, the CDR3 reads TGTGCCAGCGCCACAGAGACCCTTCATGGGACCCAGTACTTC. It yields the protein CASATETLHGTQYF.

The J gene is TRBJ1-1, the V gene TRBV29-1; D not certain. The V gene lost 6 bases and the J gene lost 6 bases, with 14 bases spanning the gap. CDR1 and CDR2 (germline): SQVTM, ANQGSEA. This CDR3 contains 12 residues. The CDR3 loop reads CSVDARKSEAFF. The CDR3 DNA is TGCAGCGTGGACGCCCGTAAGTCTGAAGCTTTCTTT.

For the CDR3, the DNA is TGTGCCTGGACACGGGGGAACACCGGGGAGCTGTTTTTT. This gives the protein CAWTRGNTGELFF. The gene calls are TRBV30 and TRBJ2-2, with a tentative D call TRBD2 (5 bases). Germline V gives CDR1 GTSNPN, CDR2 SVGIG (reference sequence). V was clipped by 4 bases and J by 1 base, with 7 bases between them. This CDR3 has 13 residues. The whole variable domain, remainder taken from reference TRBV30 and TRBJ2-2, is SQTIHQWPATLVQPVGSPLSLECTVEGTSNPNLYWYRQAAGRGLQLLFYSVGIGQISSEVPQNLSASRPQDRQFILSSKKLLLSDSGFYLCAWTRGNTGELFFGEGSRLTVL.